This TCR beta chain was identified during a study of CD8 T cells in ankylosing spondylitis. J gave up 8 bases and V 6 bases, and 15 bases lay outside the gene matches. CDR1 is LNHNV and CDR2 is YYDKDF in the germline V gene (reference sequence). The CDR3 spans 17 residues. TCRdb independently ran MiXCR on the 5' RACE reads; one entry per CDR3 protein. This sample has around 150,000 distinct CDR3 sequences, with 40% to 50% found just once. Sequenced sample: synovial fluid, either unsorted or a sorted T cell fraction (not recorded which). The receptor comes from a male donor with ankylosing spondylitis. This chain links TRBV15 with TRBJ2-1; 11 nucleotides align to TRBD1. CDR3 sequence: CATSPLPGTGGIYEQFF. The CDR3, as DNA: TGTGCCACCAGTCCCCTCCCCGGGACAGGGGGTATCTATGAGCAGTTCTTC.